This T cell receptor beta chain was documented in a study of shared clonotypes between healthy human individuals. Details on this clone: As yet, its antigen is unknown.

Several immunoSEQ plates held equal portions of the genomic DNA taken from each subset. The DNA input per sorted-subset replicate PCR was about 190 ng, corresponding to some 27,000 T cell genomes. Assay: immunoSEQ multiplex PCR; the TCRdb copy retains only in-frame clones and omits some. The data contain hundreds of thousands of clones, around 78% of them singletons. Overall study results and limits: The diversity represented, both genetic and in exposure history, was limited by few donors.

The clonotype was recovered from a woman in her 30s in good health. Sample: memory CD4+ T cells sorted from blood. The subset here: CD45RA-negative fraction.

CDR3 in DNA: TGTGCCAGAAGCTTCCGGGACAGGGGGACCTACGAGCAGTACTTC. It encodes CARSFRDRGTYEQYF. The chain has TRBV5-3 and TRBJ2-7; 11 nucleotides match TRBD1. TRBV5-3 carries the ORF label, with uncertain function. Trimming took 2 bases from V and 2 from J; bases not matched to a gene: 3. This CDR3 region has 15 residues.